This T cell receptor beta chain was sequenced during a study of lymphopenia after photon versus proton radiotherapy. Only in-frame clones appear in the TCRdb table, and some are missing; sequencing was by immunoSEQ multiplex PCR. The sample has 60,000 to 75,000 clones; roughly 87% are singletons. In germline, CDR1 is LGHNA, CDR2 YNFKEQ. CDR3 length: 15 residues. V was pared by 1 base and J by 7 bases, with 16 bases between. Sequenced here: peripheral blood, sampled from a patient treated with proton-based radiotherapy. The source is a man older than 75 with esophageal cancer. V is TRBV4-2 and J is TRBJ1-2; D is uncertain. In DNA, the CDR3 is TGTGCCAGCAGCCAAGTCCCCCAGGTAGGCGTTGGCTACACCTTC. As protein: CASSQVPQVGVGYTF.